This TCR beta chain derives from a study of long-term antiretroviral therapy in people with HIV. Study results and limitations: Pre-ART-expanded clones dominated the repertoire at all time points.

Regarding this clone: The antigen is not known.

V was pared by 3 bases and J by 4 bases, with 4 bases between. The CDR3 loop spans 12 amino acids. The germline gives CDR1 SGHKS, CDR2 YYEKEE (reference sequence). An immunoSEQ assay, version v3.0, was performed at survey level. Here immunoSEQ multiplex PCR was the method, and the copy in TCRdb shows in-frame clones only, minus some. The table shows 20,000 to 25,000 clones, with around 80% occurring only once. This receptor was taken from a woman aged 40 to 55 with HIV. The chain combines TRBV5-5 with TRBJ2-2; the D is unclear. The source was unsorted PBMCs, collected 1.2 years after starting antiretroviral therapy. The CDR3 nucleotides read TGTGCCAGCAGCTCCATCACCGGGGAGCTGTTTTTT. Protein product: CASSSITGELFF.